This T cell receptor beta chain was recovered during a study of blood T cells in healthy people across ages. Peripheral blood, roughly 9.3 milliliters per donor, was collected. Per-sample PBMC isolation yielded at least 7 million cells. Germline V gene data show CDR1 as MNHEY and CDR2 as SVGAGI. The CDR3 runs 13 residues. The V segment lost 6 bases and the J segment 4 bases; nucleotides outside the gene matches: 4. A second about 6 to 12 cycle PCR used barcoded and J-beta primers. TCRdb recomputed calls from the 5' RACE reads with MiXCR, one row per CDR3 protein. Found here are about 1.6 million distinct CDR3 sequences, around 36% of them singletons; the top ten hold over 9%.

The clonotype was recovered from a woman in her 30s in good health. The genes are TRBV6-5 and TRBJ2-3, with 7 bases that match TRBD2. The sample comprised blood. The DNA of the CDR3 is TGTGCCAGCAGCCGGACTAGGGCAGATACGCAGTATTTT. It translates to CASSRTRADTQYF.